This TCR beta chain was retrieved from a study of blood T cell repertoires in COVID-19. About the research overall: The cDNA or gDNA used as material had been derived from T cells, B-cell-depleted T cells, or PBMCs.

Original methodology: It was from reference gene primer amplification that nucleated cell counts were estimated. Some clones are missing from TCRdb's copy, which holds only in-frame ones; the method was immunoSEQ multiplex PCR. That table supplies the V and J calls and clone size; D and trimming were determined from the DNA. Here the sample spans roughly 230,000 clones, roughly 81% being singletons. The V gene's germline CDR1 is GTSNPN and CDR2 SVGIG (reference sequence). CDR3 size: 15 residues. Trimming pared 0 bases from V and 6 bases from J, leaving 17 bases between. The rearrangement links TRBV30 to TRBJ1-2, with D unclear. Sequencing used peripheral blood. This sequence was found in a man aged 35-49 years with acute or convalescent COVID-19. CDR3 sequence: CAWSVQRVGSNGYTF. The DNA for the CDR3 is TGTGCCTGGAGTGTTCAGAGGGTAGGCAGCAATGGCTACACCTTC. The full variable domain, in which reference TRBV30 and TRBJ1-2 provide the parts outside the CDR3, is SQTIHQWPATLVQPVGSPLSLECTVEGTSNPNLYWYRQAAGRGLQLLFYSVGIGQISSEVPQNLSASRPQDRQFILSSKKLLLSDSGFYLCAWSVQRVGSNGYTFGSGTRLTVV.